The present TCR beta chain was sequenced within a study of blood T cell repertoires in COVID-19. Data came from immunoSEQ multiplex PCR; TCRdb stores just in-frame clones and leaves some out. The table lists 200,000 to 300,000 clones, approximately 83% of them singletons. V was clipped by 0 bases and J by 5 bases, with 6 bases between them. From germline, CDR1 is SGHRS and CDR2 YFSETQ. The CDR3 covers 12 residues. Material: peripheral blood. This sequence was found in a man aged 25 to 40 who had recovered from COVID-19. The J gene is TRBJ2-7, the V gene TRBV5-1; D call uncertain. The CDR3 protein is CASSLGTDEQYF. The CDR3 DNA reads TGCGCCAGCAGCTTGGGTACAGACGAGCAGTACTTC.